The clone carrying this T cell receptor (beta chain) was counted at least ten times. This entry comes from a study of T cells in Graves' hyperthyroidism and ophthalmopathy. Regions amplified from RNA transcripts were the TCR beta CDR3 regions. Researchers ran a first-round RT-PCR on the TCR CDR3 using the HTBI primer set. TCRdb fed the multiplex PCR reads into MiXCR, producing one record per CDR3 protein. Of about 530,000 distinct CDR3 sequences listed, 15% to 20% are singletons. CDR3 size: 15 residues. Trimming left V 6 bases short and J 6 bases short, with 21 bases between. Germline lookup yields CDR1 DFQATT and CDR2 SNEGSKA (reference sequence). Ophthalmopathy patients showed a Clinical Activity Score of at least 3, NOSPECS grade of at least 4 and duration under 3 months. Any patient presenting with uncontrolled infection, other autoimmune disease, pregnancy or lactation was left out. Diagnoses were established using clinical symptoms, serum thyroxine and TRAb, thyroid ultrasound and orbital computed tomography.

The receptor comes from a woman aged 18-29 years with Graves' ophthalmopathy. Material for sequencing was blood. The chain carries TRBV20-1 and TRBJ1-5; TRBD1 might be the D (6 bases). CDR3 amino acids: CSADNLGGRVQPQHF. The CDR3 nucleotides read TGCAGTGCCGACAATTTGGGGGGCAGAGTTCAGCCCCAGCATTTT.